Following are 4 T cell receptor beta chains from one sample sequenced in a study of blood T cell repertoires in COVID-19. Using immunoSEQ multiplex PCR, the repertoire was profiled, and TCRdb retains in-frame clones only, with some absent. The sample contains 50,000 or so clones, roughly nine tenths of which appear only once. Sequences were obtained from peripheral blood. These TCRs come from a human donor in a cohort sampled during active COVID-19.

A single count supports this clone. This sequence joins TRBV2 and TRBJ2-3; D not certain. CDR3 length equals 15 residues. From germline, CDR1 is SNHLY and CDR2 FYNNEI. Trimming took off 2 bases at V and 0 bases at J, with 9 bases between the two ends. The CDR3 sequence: CASSETRTSTDTQYF. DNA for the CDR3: TGTGCCAGCAGTGAAACCCGAACTAGCACAGATACGCAGTATTTT.

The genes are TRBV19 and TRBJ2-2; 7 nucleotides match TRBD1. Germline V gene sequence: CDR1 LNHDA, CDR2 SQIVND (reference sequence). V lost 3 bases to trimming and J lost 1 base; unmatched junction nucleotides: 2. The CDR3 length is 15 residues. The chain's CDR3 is CASSMRTGNTGELFF. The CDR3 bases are TGTGCCAGTAGTATGAGGACAGGGAACACCGGGGAGCTGTTTTTT.

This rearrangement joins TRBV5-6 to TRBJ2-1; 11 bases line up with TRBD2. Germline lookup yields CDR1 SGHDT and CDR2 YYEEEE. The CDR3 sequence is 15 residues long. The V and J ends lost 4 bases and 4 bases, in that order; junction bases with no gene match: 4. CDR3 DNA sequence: TGTGCCAGCAGCCCGGGACTAGCGGAGTACAATGAGCAGTTCTTC. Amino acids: CASSPGLAEYNEQFF.

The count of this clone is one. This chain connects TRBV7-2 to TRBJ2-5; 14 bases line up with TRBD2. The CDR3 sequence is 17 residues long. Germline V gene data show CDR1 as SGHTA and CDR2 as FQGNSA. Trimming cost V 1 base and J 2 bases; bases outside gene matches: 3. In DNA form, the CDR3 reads TGTGCCAGCAGCTTAGGTGGGACTAGCGGGGGACAAGAGACCCAGTACTTC. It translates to CASSLGGTSGGQETQYF.